Presented here are 9 T cell receptor beta chains from one specimen sequenced in a study of T cell responses to AZD1222 COVID-19 vaccine. Generated by immunoSEQ multiplex PCR, the TCRdb table keeps only in-frame clones and is missing some. The table has roughly 120,000 clones, 75% to 90% seen once. This sample comprised peripheral blood, obtained on day 0 of AZD1222 vaccination. The source is an adult in good health.

The gene calls are TRBV19 and TRBJ1-6; D is unclear. V shed 3 bases and J shed 6 bases, with 12 bases lying between them. There are 15 residues in the CDR3. Germline V gene sequence: CDR1 LNHDA, CDR2 SQIVND (reference sequence). CDR3 nucleotides: TGTGCCAGTAGTATGTATGGAGAGGGTAATTCACCCCTCCACTTT. It specifies CASSMYGEGNSPLHF.

V gene TRBV9 combines with J gene TRBJ2-7; D uncertain. The V gene's germline CDR1 is SGDLS and CDR2 YYNGEE. Trimming cost V 4 bases and J 3 bases, with 11 bases left between them. The CDR3 has 13 amino acids. CDR3 DNA: TGTGCCAGCAGCCCGAGGTCGGGCTACGAGCAGTACTTC. Translated: CASSPRSGYEQYF.

The chain is built from TRBV7-9 and TRBJ1-1; D is possibly TRBD1 (5 bases). Between the trimmed V and J ends, which lost 0 bases and 5 bases, there was a span of 10 bases. The CDR3 consists of 14 residues. Germline CDR1 SEHNR, CDR2 FQNEAQ (reference sequence). CDR3 protein: CASSLAGWGTEAFF. The CDR3 coding sequence is TGTGCCAGCAGCTTAGCTGGGTGGGGGACTGAAGCTTTCTTT.

This chain's CDR3 is CASSPDWSSGYTF. The CDR3 coding sequence is TGCGCCAGCAGCCCTGACTGGTCAAGTGGCTACACCTTC. The rearrangement uses TRBV5-1 and TRBJ1-2; unclear D gene. The CDR3 spans 13 residues. V shed 4 bases and J shed 7 bases, with 14 bases lying between them. CDR1 is SGHRS, CDR2 YFSETQ, per germline.

This chain connects TRBV16 to TRBJ1-1; D is unresolved. This CDR3 has 14 amino acids. The germline gives CDR1 KGHSY, CDR2 FQNENV. The V end lost 4 bases, the J end lost 0 bases, and 9 bases lay between the germline ends. DNA for the CDR3: TGTGCCAGCAGCCCGGCTGGCTTGAACACTGAAGCTTTCTTT. It specifies CASSPAGLNTEAFF.

This chain links TRBV9 with TRBJ1-2, with D perhaps matching TRBD1 (6 bases). Per germline, CDR1 SGDLS and CDR2 YYNGEE. V shed 3 bases and J shed 4 bases, with 10 bases lying between them. CDR3 length equals 13 residues. CDR3 sequence reads: CASSATGSYGYTF. DNA of the CDR3: TGTGCCAGCAGCGCTACAGGGTCCTATGGCTACACCTTC.

The rearrangement uses TRBV14 and TRBJ2-1, with D possibly matching TRBD2 (5 bases). The length of the CDR3 is 14 residues. Germline values: CDR1 SGHDN, CDR2 FVKESK. With 4 bases removed from V and 0 bases from J, the gap between germline ends came to 7 bases. CDR3 protein: CASSRDYSYNEQFF. Written as DNA, the CDR3 is TGTGCCAGCAGCCGAGACTACTCCTACAATGAGCAGTTCTTC.

The chain employs TRBV7-9 and TRBJ1-3; maybe TRBD1 (6 bases). CDR3 length: 17 residues. Germline V gene sequence: CDR1 SEHNR, CDR2 FQNEAQ (reference sequence). Trimming took off 2 bases at V and 0 bases at J, with 14 bases between the two ends. The DNA of the CDR3 is TGTGCCAGCAGCTTATTTCCCAGGGGCCCCTCTGGAAACACCATATATTTT. Protein product: CASSLFPRGPSGNTIYF. The complete variable domain, with remaining parts taken from reference TRBV7-9 and TRBJ1-3, reads DTGVSQNPRHKITKRGQNVTFRCDPISEHNRLYWYRQTLGQGPEFLTYFQNEAQLEKSRLLSDRFSAERPKGSFSTLEIQRTEQGDSAMYLCASSLFPRGPSGNTIYFGEGSWLTVV.

The chain combines TRBV27 with TRBJ1-5; 7 nucleotides line up with TRBD1. CDR3 length: 17 amino acids. With V trimmed by 4 bases and J by 0 bases, 9 bases remained unmatched. Germline V lookup: CDR1 MNHEY, CDR2 SMNVEV (reference sequence). CDR3 in amino acids: CASSSGQERYSNQPQHF. CDR3 sequence (DNA): TGTGCCAGCAGTTCCGGACAGGAACGGTATAGCAATCAGCCCCAGCATTTT.